This T cell receptor beta chain is drawn from a study of T cell changes during pregnancy in multiple sclerosis (dated by TCRdb to the late 2010s). The study in broad terms: The study looked at changes in the T cell repertoire across pregnancy in women with multiple sclerosis.

Including the terminal cysteine and phenylalanine, the CDR3 comprises 13 residues. Here the CDR3 DNA is all that survives: 39 bases in frame from base 1. The library was obtained by the immunoSEQ multiplex PCR assay. Here the immuneACCESS table is served through TCRdb, limited to in-frame sequences with V and J called. Missing clones are a known gap in these copies; in checked studies unresolved V genes cover under half, and the rest lacks a known reason. This sample is represented by under 40,000 clones; 75% to 95% of them were singletons. The biggest ten clones account for about 12% of the sample. Notes on this clone: Its antigen is unknown. Base qualities were left out, and no much larger clone turns up one base away.

This receptor chain uses TRBV21-1 and TRBJ2-3; TRBD1 reflects the table's D call only, with no check against the DNA. TRBV21-1 represents a pseudogene. The receptor was derived from a female donor with multiple sclerosis, enrolled in a pregnancy study. The sample here was CD8+ T cells from peripheral blood mononuclear cells, taken in the first trimester of pregnancy. The DNA is as follows: TGTGCCAGCAGCAAGGACAACACAGATACGCAGTATTTT. Its amino acids are CASSKDNTDTQYF.